This is a list of T cell receptor beta chains from one sample in a study of CD4 T cells in lung cancer. This table comes from immunoSEQ multiplex PCR, and its TCRdb copy is limited to in-frame clones, with some not included. The table has approximately 350 clones, roughly 85% seen once. These receptors lack a known antigen. Sequenced material: a CD4+ T cell line or clone grown in culture. These receptor sequences come from an older woman with non-small cell lung cancer. Some clones in this sample may be carry-over from other donors' samples. CDR3s include the opening cysteine and the closing phenylalanine or tryptophan. Fields, in order: D gene, J gene, clone size, V gene, CDR3 protein, CDR3 DNA. The D gene is left open where the match is weak. Clone size is shown for a subset of rows, as once, few, many or a class of expanded clone.

d_call: .; j_call: TRBJ1-5; clone_size: .; v_call: TRBV12-5; cdr3_aa: CASGFFADDSNQPQHF; cdr3_nt: TGTGCTAGTGGTTTCTTTGCAGACGATAGCAATCAGCCCCAGCATTTT
d_call: .; j_call: TRBJ2-5; clone_size: .; v_call: TRBV11-2; cdr3_aa: CASSLVIQETQYF; cdr3_nt: TGTGCCAGCAGCTTAGTAATCCAAGAGACCCAGTACTTC
d_call: .; j_call: TRBJ2-1; clone_size: .; v_call: TRBV6-5; cdr3_aa: CASRDGEYTDLGQFF; cdr3_nt: TGTGCCAGCAGGGACGGGGAGTACACAGACCTAGGGCAGTTCTTC
d_call: .; j_call: TRBJ2-7; clone_size: .; v_call: TRBV18; cdr3_aa: CASSPGGQGIYEQYF; cdr3_nt: TGTGCCAGCTCACCGGGTGGGCAGGGGATTTACGAGCAGTACTTC
d_call: .; j_call: TRBJ2-6; clone_size: .; v_call: TRBV5-6; cdr3_aa: CASRLGFSGANVLTF; cdr3_nt: TGTGCCAGCAGGCTAGGATTCTCGGGGGCCAACGTCCTGACTTTC
d_call: .; j_call: TRBJ1-1; clone_size: .; v_call: TRBV5-8; cdr3_aa: CASSLGMGGTEAFF; cdr3_nt: TGTGCCAGCAGCTTGGGAATGGGGGGCACTGAAGCTTTCTTT
d_call: .; j_call: TRBJ1-3; clone_size: .; v_call: TRBV18; cdr3_aa: CASSANLSGNTIYF; cdr3_nt: TGTGCCAGCTCAGCTAATCTCTCTGGAAACACCATATATTTT
d_call: .; j_call: TRBJ2-6; clone_size: .; v_call: TRBV7-8; cdr3_aa: CASSPVRWAQSGANVLTF; cdr3_nt: TGTGCCAGCAGCCCAGTTCGGTGGGCGCAATCTGGGGCCAACGTCCTGACTTTC
d_call: TRBD1; j_call: TRBJ2-7; clone_size: hyperexpanded; v_call: TRBV19; cdr3_aa: CASRRGQGNYEQYF; cdr3_nt: TGTGCCAGTAGGAGGGGGCAGGGGAACTACGAGCAGTACTTC
d_call: TRBD1; j_call: TRBJ2-7; clone_size: .; v_call: TRBV2; cdr3_aa: CASSPTGIYEQYF; cdr3_nt: TGTGCCAGCAGTCCGACAGGGATCTACGAGCAGTACTTC
d_call: .; j_call: TRBJ2-1; clone_size: .; v_call: TRBV5-4; cdr3_aa: CASSLTASNNEQFF; cdr3_nt: TGTGCCAGCAGCTTGACAGCGTCTAACAATGAGCAGTTCTTC
d_call: .; j_call: TRBJ2-4; clone_size: .; v_call: TRBV5-1; cdr3_aa: CASSPTMGGRNIQYF; cdr3_nt: TGCGCCAGCAGCCCCACGATGGGGGGGCGGAACATTCAGTACTTC
d_call: .; j_call: TRBJ1-2; clone_size: .; v_call: TRBV7-9; cdr3_aa: CASSLRRGDGRSNYGYTF; cdr3_nt: TGTGCCAGCAGCTTGCGCCGGGGGGATGGCAGGAGTAACTATGGCTACACCTTC
d_call: TRBD1; j_call: TRBJ2-1; clone_size: .; v_call: TRBV28; cdr3_aa: CASRHLNWGDRGYVNEQFF; cdr3_nt: TGTGCCAGCAGGCACCTCAATTGGGGGGACAGGGGATACGTCAATGAGCAGTTCTTC
d_call: .; j_call: TRBJ2-1; clone_size: .; v_call: TRBV7-8; cdr3_aa: CASSRRNVRGEDEQFF; cdr3_nt: TGTGCCAGCAGCCGACGGAATGTTAGGGGCGAAGATGAGCAGTTCTTC
d_call: .; j_call: TRBJ2-1; clone_size: .; v_call: TRBV5-1; cdr3_aa: CASSSPVGLGGSQQFF; cdr3_nt: TGCGCCAGCAGCTCCCCCGTGGGGCTCGGGGGCAGTCAGCAGTTCTTC
d_call: .; j_call: TRBJ2-1; clone_size: .; v_call: TRBV5-1; cdr3_aa: CASSLASGTYFSSYNEQFF; cdr3_nt: TGCGCCAGCAGCTTGGCCAGCGGCACCTACTTCAGCTCCTACAATGAGCAGTTCTTC
d_call: TRBD2; j_call: TRBJ2-1; clone_size: once; v_call: TRBV7-8; cdr3_aa: CASSLARSGRAAVGNEQFF; cdr3_nt: TGTGCCAGCAGCTTAGCTAGGAGTGGGAGGGCCGCTGTGGGCAATGAGCAGTTCTTC
d_call: .; j_call: TRBJ1-2; clone_size: .; v_call: TRBV27; cdr3_aa: CASSFTGNYGYTF; cdr3_nt: TGTGCCAGCAGTTTTACAGGGAACTATGGCTACACCTTC
d_call: TRBD1; j_call: TRBJ1-4; clone_size: .; v_call: TRBV2; cdr3_aa: CASSEASGGSKKLFF; cdr3_nt: TGTGCCAGCAGTGAAGCGTCAGGGGGATCCAAAAAACTGTTTTTT
d_call: TRBD2; j_call: TRBJ2-3; clone_size: .; v_call: TRBV7-9; cdr3_aa: CASSPAGLQRGGPTDTQYF; cdr3_nt: TGTGCCAGCAGCCCCGCGGGCCTTCAGCGGGGGGGCCCCACAGATACGCAGTATTTT
d_call: TRBD1; j_call: TRBJ2-1; clone_size: .; v_call: TRBV7-9; cdr3_aa: CASSRSGQFYNEQFF; cdr3_nt: TGTGCCAGCAGCCGTTCGGGACAGTTCTACAATGAGCAGTTCTTC
d_call: TRBD1; j_call: TRBJ1-1; clone_size: .; v_call: TRBV5-8; cdr3_aa: CASSDRDRVIFTEAFF; cdr3_nt: TGTGCCAGCAGTGACCGGGACAGAGTGATATTCACTGAAGCTTTCTTT
d_call: .; j_call: TRBJ2-3; clone_size: .; v_call: TRBV12-5; cdr3_aa: CASGRGGGSTDTQYF; cdr3_nt: TGTGCTAGTGGTCGTGGGGGCGGGAGCACAGATACGCAGTATTTT
d_call: TRBD1; j_call: TRBJ2-7; clone_size: once; v_call: TRBV28; cdr3_aa: CASSPLENRGHYYEQYF; cdr3_nt: TGTGCCAGCAGTCCCTTAGAAAACAGGGGCCACTACTACGAGCAGTACTTC
d_call: TRBD1; j_call: TRBJ1-1; clone_size: .; v_call: TRBV28; cdr3_aa: CASSIWDRGNEAFF; cdr3_nt: TGTGCCAGCAGTATCTGGGACAGGGGGAATGAAGCTTTCTTT
d_call: .; j_call: TRBJ1-1; clone_size: few; v_call: TRBV30; cdr3_aa: CAYSSGTEAFF; cdr3_nt: TGTGCCTACTCCTCGGGCACTGAAGCTTTCTTT
d_call: .; j_call: TRBJ1-1; clone_size: once; v_call: TRBV5-5; cdr3_aa: CASSFYVNTEAFF; cdr3_nt: TGTGCCAGCAGCTTTTATGTGAACACTGAAGCTTTCTTT
d_call: TRBD2; j_call: TRBJ2-1; clone_size: once; v_call: TRBV28; cdr3_aa: CASRTSGFSYNEQFF; cdr3_nt: TGTGCCAGCCGGACTAGCGGCTTTTCCTACAATGAGCAGTTCTTC
d_call: .; j_call: TRBJ2-7; clone_size: once; v_call: TRBV28; cdr3_aa: CASSQSGTFHLSSYEQYF; cdr3_nt: TGTGCCAGCAGTCAGTCCGGGACTTTTCACCTAAGCTCCTACGAGCAGTACTTC
d_call: TRBD2; j_call: TRBJ2-7; clone_size: once; v_call: TRBV7-2; cdr3_aa: CASSLARPSGASHSYEQYF; cdr3_nt: TGTGCCAGCAGCTTAGCGAGGCCTAGCGGGGCCTCCCATTCCTACGAGCAGTACTTC
d_call: .; j_call: TRBJ1-5; clone_size: once; v_call: TRBV2; cdr3_aa: CASRGLDQPQHF; cdr3_nt: TGTGCCAGCAGAGGGTTGGATCAGCCCCAGCATTTT
d_call: TRBD1; j_call: TRBJ1-1; clone_size: .; v_call: TRBV19; cdr3_aa: CASSIAQGRMNTEAFF; cdr3_nt: TGTGCCAGTAGTATCGCACAGGGGAGGATGAACACTGAAGCTTTCTTT
d_call: TRBD1; j_call: TRBJ2-5; clone_size: .; v_call: TRBV19; cdr3_aa: CASSTKQGEETQYF; cdr3_nt: TGTGCCAGTAGTACCAAACAGGGGGAAGAGACCCAGTACTTC
d_call: .; j_call: TRBJ1-3; clone_size: once; v_call: TRBV10-3; cdr3_aa: CAITKDSLNSGNTIYF; cdr3_nt: TGTGCCATCACTAAAGACAGTCTTAACTCTGGAAACACCATATATTTT
d_call: .; j_call: TRBJ2-5; clone_size: once; v_call: TRBV2; cdr3_aa: CASSLQGWTQYF; cdr3_nt: TGTGCCAGCAGTTTACAGGGTTGGACCCAGTACTTC
d_call: TRBD1; j_call: TRBJ1-5; clone_size: .; v_call: TRBV25-1; cdr3_aa: CASSETGGHSNQPQHF; cdr3_nt: TGTGCCAGCAGTGAAACAGGGGGCCATAGCAATCAGCCCCAGCATTTT